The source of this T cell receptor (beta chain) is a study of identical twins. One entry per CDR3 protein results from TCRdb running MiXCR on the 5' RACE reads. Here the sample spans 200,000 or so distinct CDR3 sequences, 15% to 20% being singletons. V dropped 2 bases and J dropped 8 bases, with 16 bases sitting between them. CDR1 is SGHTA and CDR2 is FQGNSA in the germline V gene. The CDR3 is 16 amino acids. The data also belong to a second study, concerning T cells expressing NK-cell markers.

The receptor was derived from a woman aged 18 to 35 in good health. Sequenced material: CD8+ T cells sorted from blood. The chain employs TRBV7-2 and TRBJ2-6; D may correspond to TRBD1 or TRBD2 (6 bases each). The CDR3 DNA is TGTGCCAGCAGCTTAACCACAGGGACTGTGACCAACGTCCTGACTTTC. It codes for CASSLTTGTVTNVLTF.